The 3 T cell receptor beta chains below all came from one sample that was sequenced in a study of blood T cell repertoires in COVID-19. Clones were read by immunoSEQ multiplex PCR, and TCRdb kept only the in-frame ones, dropping some. Among about 400,000 clones listed, roughly nine tenths were seen once. The sample comprised PBMCs or T cells enriched from blood (not recorded which). These receptors all come from a woman aged 25 to 39 who had recovered from COVID-19.

The V gene is TRBV27, the J gene TRBJ2-1, with TRBD2 identical over 12 bases. The trim removed 5 bases at V and 1 base at J, leaving 3 bases unmatched. Germline CDR1 and CDR2: MNHEY and SMNVEV (reference sequence). There are 16 residues in the CDR3. In DNA form, the CDR3 reads TGTGCCAGCAGTCTGACTAGCGGGGGTTCCTACAATGAGCAGTTCTTC. This translates into CASSLTSGGSYNEQFF.

DNA for the CDR3: TGCGCCAGCAGCTCCCCCGGCGACAGCGCACTAGCCAAAAACATTCAGTACTTC. This sequence encodes CASSSPGDSALAKNIQYF. The gene calls are TRBV5-1 and TRBJ2-4; D is perhaps TRBD1 (5 bases). This CDR3 spans 18 amino acids. The germline gives CDR1 SGHRS, CDR2 YFSETQ. V lost 3 bases, J lost 0 bases, and 19 bases lay in between. Complete variable domain (other parts from reference TRBV5-1 and TRBJ2-4): KAGVTQTPRYLIKTRGQQVTLSCSPISGHRSVSWYQQTPGQGLQFLFEYFSETQRNKGNFPGRFSGRQFSNSRSEMNVSTLELGDSALYLCASSSPGDSALAKNIQYFGAGTRLSVL.

This clone was picked up one time. The rearrangement uses TRBV3-1 (or the pseudogene TRBV3-2) and TRBJ1-2; D unresolved. This CDR3 has 14 residues. The V gene lost 1 base and the J gene lost 2 bases, with 8 bases spanning the gap. Germline-derived CDR1 and CDR2 are LGHDT and YNNKEL (reference sequence). CDR3 DNA: TGTGCCAGCAGCCAAGGGAGTAGAAACTATGGCTACACCTTC. Translation: CASSQGSRNYGYTF.